This passage covers 19 T cell receptor beta chains from one sample sequenced in a study of beta chain features in type 1 diabetes. Study-wide findings and caveats: Patients with Type 1 diabetes showed moderately but significantly shorter TCRB CDR3s in all four CD4+ subsets.

The whole isolated RNA underwent reverse transcription, so sequencing captured expressed TCRB transcripts. Clones were sequenced by immunoSEQ multiplex PCR, and TCRdb holds only the in-frame ones, with some missing. Altogether under 400,000 clones are present, over 9.5% being singletons, with the ten largest covering over 0.008%. These receptors lack a known antigen. The material sequenced was naive CD4+ T cells from blood. Receptors were obtained from a young woman with type 1 diabetes.

This clone showed up just a few times. V and J are TRBV14 and TRBJ2-1; possible D gene TRBD2, 6 bases. Trimming took off 1 base at V and 6 bases at J, with 19 bases between the two ends. This CDR3 contains 17 residues. The germline V gene encodes CDR1 SGHDN and CDR2 FVKESK. This chain's CDR3 is CASSQGVWGYGGNEQFF. The CDR3 nucleotides are TGTGCCAGCAGCCAAGGGGTTTGGGGGTACGGGGGCAATGAGCAGTTCTTC.

The rearrangement joins TRBV10-3 to TRBJ2-6; D not certain. Germline V lookup: CDR1 ENHRY, CDR2 SYGVKD. V was cut by 7 bases and J by 1 base, with 5 bases left in between. The CDR3 has 13 residues. This CDR3 is CAITPSGANVLTF. CDR3 DNA sequence: TGTGCCATCACCCCGTCTGGGGCCAACGTCCTGACTTTC.

V usage is TRBV5-1 and J usage is TRBJ1-2; possibly TRBD1 for D (6 bases). Deletions cut 2 bases from V and 6 bases from J, with 8 bases between. CDR3 length equals 12 residues. Germline-derived CDR1 and CDR2 are SGHRS and YFSETQ. The CDR3 protein is CASSLEGDGYTF. CDR3 nucleotides: TGCGCCAGCAGCTTAGAGGGGGATGGCTACACCTTC. The variable domain in full, completed from reference TRBV5-1 and TRBJ1-2, reads KAGVTQTPRYLIKTRGQQVTLSCSPISGHRSVSWYQQTPGQGLQFLFEYFSETQRNKGNFPGRFSGRQFSNSRSEMNVSTLELGDSALYLCASSLEGDGYTFGSGTRLTVV.

The rearrangement joins TRBV28 to TRBJ2-3, with D tentatively TRBD1 (5 bases). From germline, CDR1 is MDHEN and CDR2 SYDVKM. The CDR3 is made up of 15 amino acids. Between the trimmed V and J ends, which lost 7 bases and 2 bases, there was a span of 16 bases. The CDR3 DNA sequence: TGTGCCAGCAACCAACGACAGAGGTTCACAGATACGCAGTATTTT. Protein sequence: CASNQRQRFTDTQYF.

V is TRBV7-2 and J is TRBJ1-1; perhaps TRBD1 as D (6 bases). V shed 5 bases and J shed 4 bases, with 14 bases lying between them. The CDR3 covers 14 residues. Germline values: CDR1 SGHTA, CDR2 FQGNSA. CDR3 region: CASSPQGLSTEAFF. Written as DNA, the CDR3 is TGTGCCAGCAGCCCACAGGGCTTGAGCACTGAAGCTTTCTTT.

Only a few counts were recorded for this clone. The chain joins TRBV5-6 to TRBJ2-1; 9 nucleotides align to TRBD2. The junction had 8 bases not matched to a gene; V was cut back by 1 base and J by 9 bases. CDR3 length: 15 amino acids. Germline V gene data show CDR1 as SGHDT and CDR2 as YYEEEE. The chain's CDR3 is CASSLFGGGASEQFF. The CDR3 DNA sequence: TGTGCCAGCAGCTTGTTCGGCGGGGGGGCTAGTGAGCAGTTCTTC.

There are a few counts of this clone. CDR3 protein: CASSRAGGNGDEQYF. DNA for the CDR3: TGTGCCAGCTCAAGGGCAGGGGGCAATGGTGACGAGCAGTACTTC. The V call is TRBV18, the J call TRBJ2-7; 8 bases match TRBD1. The CDR3 sequence is 15 residues long. J lost 5 bases, V lost 5 bases, and 11 bases had no gene match. Germline loops: CDR1 KGHSH, CDR2 LQKENI. Full variable domain (outside the CDR3, taken from reference TRBV18 and TRBJ2-7): NAGVMQNPRHLVRRRGQEARLRCSPMKGHSHVYWYRQLPEEGLKFMVYLQKENIIDESGMPKERFSAEFPKEGPSILRIQQVVRGDSAAYFCASSRAGGNGDEQYFGPGTRLTVT.

CDR3 DNA sequence: TGTGCCAGCAGTTCGCCCCGGACAGATATCCGAGACGAGCAGTACTTC. Translated, it gives CASSSPRTDIRDEQYF. This chain uses TRBV28 with TRBJ2-7; D might be TRBD1 (6 bases). The length of the CDR3 is 16 residues. The V end lost 4 bases, the J end lost 5 bases, and 21 bases lay between the germline ends. Germline lookup yields CDR1 MDHEN and CDR2 SYDVKM.

This chain uses TRBV4-3 with TRBJ1-2; D perhaps matches TRBD1 (6 bases). Germline loops: CDR1 LGHNA, CDR2 YSLEER. V gave up 5 bases and J gave up 6 bases, with 22 bases separating them. This CDR3 has 16 residues. DNA of the CDR3: TGCGCCAGCAGCGTAGAGCCGGGACAACGGTCCCATGGCTACACCTTC. This codes for CASSVEPGQRSHGYTF.

This clone appeared a few times. V gene TRBV10-3 combines with J gene TRBJ2-2, with D perhaps matching TRBD1 (6 bases). Trimming removed 6 bases at V and 7 bases at J, with 12 bases between. Per the germline V gene, CDR1 is ENHRY and CDR2 is SYGVKD. This CDR3 is 13 amino acids long. The CDR3 DNA reads as TGTGCCATCAGCTTACAGGGTGGCGGGGAGCTGTTTTTT. This translates into CAISLQGGGELFF.

The rearrangement uses TRBV9 and TRBJ1-1; D not certain. This CDR3 is built from 14 residues. The V and J ends lost 2 bases and 2 bases respectively, with 10 bases between them. Germline assignment: CDR1 SGDLS and CDR2 YYNGEE. CDR3 loop: CASSVDSGNTEAFF. The CDR3 bases are TGTGCCAGCAGCGTCGATTCAGGAAACACTGAAGCTTTCTTT.

The chain combines TRBV29-1 with TRBJ1-1; D gene uncertain. V dropped 0 bases and J dropped 4 bases, with 3 bases sitting between them. CDR1 and CDR2 (germline): SQVTM, ANQGSEA. The CDR3 length is 11 residues. The CDR3 coding sequence is TGCAGCGTTGAAGAGAGCACTGAAGCTTTCTTT. As protein: CSVEESTEAFF. Together with reference TRBV29-1 and TRBJ1-1, the CDR3 gives the full variable domain: SAVISQKPSRDICQRGTSLTIQCQVDSQVTMMFWYRQQPGQSLTLIATANQGSEATYESGFVIDKFPISRPNLTFSTLTVSNMSPEDSSIYLCSVEESTEAFFGQGTRLTVV.

This clone was recorded a few times. The chain has TRBV5-1 and TRBJ1-1; D remains ambiguous. V was shortened by 4 bases and J by 3 bases, with 7 bases between the two germline ends. The CDR3 is made up of 12 amino acids. CDR1 is SGHRS, CDR2 YFSETQ, per germline. This chain's CDR3 is CASSADYTEAFF. The DNA of the CDR3 is TGCGCCAGCAGCGCAGACTACACTGAAGCTTTCTTT. The whole variable domain, filled in from reference TRBV5-1 and TRBJ1-1, reads KAGVTQTPRYLIKTRGQQVTLSCSPISGHRSVSWYQQTPGQGLQFLFEYFSETQRNKGNFPGRFSGRQFSNSRSEMNVSTLELGDSALYLCASSADYTEAFFGQGTRLTVV.

The table lists this clone with a few counts. The chain recombines TRBV7-9 with TRBJ2-4; no clear D. Germline CDR1 SEHNR, CDR2 FQNEAQ (reference sequence). The CDR3 totals 16 residues. The V end lost 5 bases, the J end lost 1 base, and 15 bases lay between the germline ends. The CDR3, as DNA: TGTGCCAGCAGCCCCGACCTGACTTGGGCCAAAAACATTCAGTACTTC. Amino acid sequence: CASSPDLTWAKNIQYF.

The CDR3: CASSQDQQYQETQYF. In DNA, the CDR3 is TGCGCCAGCAGCCAAGACCAACAGTACCAAGAGACCCAGTACTTC. This chain uses TRBV4-3 with TRBJ2-5; D is uncertain. The CDR3 spans 15 residues. V lost 0 bases and J 0 bases, leaving 8 bases between the germline ends. Germline loops: CDR1 LGHNA, CDR2 YSLEER.

This clone was seen more than once but under ten times. The CDR3 sequence: CASSSLDQPQHF. The CDR3 DNA reads as TGTGCCAGCAGCTCCCTCGATCAGCCCCAGCATTTT. The chain is built from TRBV5-6 and TRBJ1-5; D call uncertain. The CDR3 length is 12 residues. Germline V gives CDR1 SGHDT, CDR2 YYEEEE. The V gene lost 3 bases and the J gene lost 5 bases, with 6 bases spanning the gap.

V is TRBV4-3 and J is TRBJ2-2, with 8 nucleotides matching TRBD2. V lost 1 base and J lost 4; bases outside the gene matches: 8. The CDR3 is 17 amino acids. Germline lookup yields CDR1 LGHNA and CDR2 YSLEER. CDR3 in amino acids: CASSQVPGGAGTGELFF. The DNA of the CDR3 is TGCGCCAGCAGCCAAGTGCCCGGGGGGGCCGGCACCGGGGAGCTGTTTTTT.

This chain links TRBV6-5 with TRBJ2-1; possible D gene TRBD1, 7 bases. The CDR3 spans 14 residues. Germline CDR1 and CDR2: MNHEY and SVGAGI. CDR3 loop: CGTGAGGTYNEQFF. CDR3 DNA sequence: TGTGGCACCGGGGCAGGGGGGACCTACAATGAGCAGTTCTTC.

In its sample, this clone was seen a few times. This chain links TRBV5-4 with TRBJ2-1; D may be TRBD2 (7 bases). Trimming removed 2 bases at V and 2 bases at J, with 11 bases between. The CDR3 sequence is 15 residues long. Germline CDR1 SGHNT, CDR2 YYREEE (reference sequence). CDR3 in DNA: TGTGCCAGCAGCTTACGGGGGGCAACCTACAATGAGCAGTTCTTC. Translation gives CASSLRGATYNEQFF.